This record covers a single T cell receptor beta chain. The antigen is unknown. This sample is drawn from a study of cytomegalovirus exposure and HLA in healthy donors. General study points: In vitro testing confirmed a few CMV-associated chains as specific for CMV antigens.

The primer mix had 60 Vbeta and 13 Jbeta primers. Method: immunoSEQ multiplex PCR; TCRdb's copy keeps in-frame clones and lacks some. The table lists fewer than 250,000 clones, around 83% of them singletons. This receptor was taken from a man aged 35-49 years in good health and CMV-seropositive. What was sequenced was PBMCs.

The CDR3 DNA reads as TGCGCCAGCTTAACCGTTGACACAGGGCAGGAAGAGCAGTACTTC. Protein sequence: CASLTVDTGQEEQYF. The V and J genes are TRBV5-1 and TRBJ2-7; D perhaps matches TRBD1 (6 bases). The CDR3 consists of 15 residues. Germline V gene lookup returns CDR1 SGHRS and CDR2 YFSETQ. Trimming removed 7 bases from V and 7 bases from J, with 24 bases in between.